Listed below are T cell receptor beta chains from one sample, sequenced in a study of blood T cell repertoires in COVID-19. Here immunoSEQ multiplex PCR was the method, and the copy in TCRdb shows in-frame clones only, minus some. The profile shows under 300,000 clones, roughly nine tenths of them singletons. Input material: peripheral blood. The receptors originated from a woman aged 35 to 49 who had recovered from COVID-19. Each CDR3 is given with its conserved first and last residue. A D gene is named only where the DNA matches it firmly. Size values are once, few and many counts, or a class for expanded clones, and some rows have none.

J gene: TRBJ2-7
V gene: TRBV27
D gene: TRBD2
clone size: once
CDR3 DNA: TGTGCCAGCAGTTTAGGGGGGGAATCCTCCTACGAGCAGTACTTC
CDR3 protein: CASSLGGESSYEQYF

J gene: TRBJ1-3
V gene: TRBV25-1
D gene: TRBD1
clone size: .
CDR3 DNA: TGTGCCAGCAGTGTTGGCGGGACAGGGAGCGCCATATATTTT
CDR3 protein: CASSVGGTGSAIYF

J gene: TRBJ2-4
V gene: TRBV5-5
D gene: TRBD1
clone size: .
CDR3 DNA: TGTGCCAGCAGCTTGGGGACAGGACTAGCCAAAAACATTCAGTACTTC
CDR3 protein: CASSLGTGLAKNIQYF

J gene: TRBJ2-2
V gene: TRBV9
D gene: TRBD2
clone size: .
CDR3 DNA: TGTGCCAGCAGCGTGGGACTAGCGGGATCTGGGTTCACCGGGGAGCTGTTTTTT
CDR3 protein: CASSVGLAGSGFTGELFF

J gene: TRBJ2-2
V gene: TRBV19
D gene: .
clone size: .
CDR3 DNA: TGTGCCAGTAGTATAGCCCTCGGGTCCGGGGAGCTGTTTTTT
CDR3 protein: CASSIALGSGELFF

J gene: TRBJ1-2
V gene: TRBV2
D gene: .
clone size: .
CDR3 DNA: TGTGCCAGCAGTGTACGGGGGGGGAACTATGGCTACACCTTC
CDR3 protein: CASSVRGGNYGYTF

J gene: TRBJ1-1
V gene: TRBV3-1/TRBV3-2
D gene: TRBD1
clone size: .
CDR3 DNA: TGTGCCAGCAGCCAACTCAGACAGGGGGCGGCTTTCTTT
CDR3 protein: CASSQLRQGAAFF

J gene: TRBJ2-7
V gene: TRBV7-2
D gene: TRBD1
clone size: .
CDR3 DNA: TGTGCCAGCAACCCGGGGCAGGGGGCAGGCGAGCAGTACTTC
CDR3 protein: CASNPGQGAGEQYF

J gene: TRBJ2-7
V gene: TRBV28
D gene: .
clone size: .
CDR3 DNA: TGTGCCAGCAGCCCAACACCTGCCTACGAGCAGTACTTC
CDR3 protein: CASSPTPAYEQYF

J gene: TRBJ1-5
V gene: TRBV4-1
D gene: .
clone size: .
CDR3 DNA: TGCGCCAGCAGCCAAGATACGGGAAGCAGCAATCAGCCCCAGCATTTT
CDR3 protein: CASSQDTGSSNQPQHF

J gene: TRBJ2-3
V gene: TRBV20-1
D gene: .
clone size: once
CDR3 DNA: TGCAGTGCTAGAGATCTAGATACGCAGTATTTT
CDR3 protein: CSARDLDTQYF

J gene: TRBJ1-4
V gene: TRBV6-5
D gene: .
clone size: .
CDR3 DNA: TGTGCCAGCGGAAGAATCGGGGAAAAACTGTTTTTT
CDR3 protein: CASGRIGEKLFF

J gene: TRBJ1-1
V gene: TRBV19
D gene: .
clone size: .
CDR3 DNA: TGTGCCAGTAGCCCGGACGAGGGCAGGCAGAACACTGAAGCTTTCTTT
CDR3 protein: CASSPDEGRQNTEAFF

J gene: TRBJ1-1
V gene: TRBV6-5
D gene: .
clone size: .
CDR3 DNA: TGTGCCAGCGGAGTGGAGAACACTGAAGCTTTCTTT
CDR3 protein: CASGVENTEAFF

J gene: TRBJ2-2
V gene: TRBV10-3
D gene: .
clone size: .
CDR3 DNA: TGTGCCATCAGTCGAGGACAGAACACCGGGGAGCTGTTTTTT
CDR3 protein: CAISRGQNTGELFF

J gene: TRBJ1-1
V gene: TRBV29-1
D gene: .
clone size: .
CDR3 DNA: TGCAGCGTTGCCCGAACCGGGACACCCAACACTGAAGCTTTCTTT
CDR3 protein: CSVARTGTPNTEAFF

J gene: TRBJ2-2
V gene: TRBV30
D gene: TRBD2
clone size: .
CDR3 DNA: TGTGCCTGGAGTGGTTGGGAGGGCTACACCGGGGAGCTGTTTTTT
CDR3 protein: CAWSGWEGYTGELFF

J gene: TRBJ1-5
V gene: TRBV19
D gene: .
clone size: .
CDR3 DNA: TGTGCCAGTGGCGACACGTATCAATCGTCCCAGCCCCAGCATTTT
CDR3 protein: CASGDTYQSSQPQHF

J gene: TRBJ2-5
V gene: TRBV2
D gene: .
clone size: .
CDR3 DNA: TGTGCCAGCAGTGTCTCCCTGGACAGACGACCCCAAGAGACCCAGTACTTC
CDR3 protein: CASSVSLDRRPQETQYF

J gene: TRBJ2-2
V gene: TRBV7-9
D gene: .
clone size: .
CDR3 DNA: TGTGCCAGCAGCTTAGCCCTCGGACTGGCGGGAAAGCGAACCGGGGAGCTGTTTTTT
CDR3 protein: CASSLALGLAGKRTGELFF

J gene: TRBJ1-1
V gene: TRBV7-9
D gene: .
clone size: .
CDR3 DNA: TGTGCCAGCAGCTTTACAGAAAACACTGAAGCTTTCTTT
CDR3 protein: CASSFTENTEAFF

J gene: TRBJ2-7
V gene: TRBV6-6
D gene: TRBD1
clone size: .
CDR3 DNA: TGTGCCAGCACGGGACAGACCTACGAGCAGTACTTC
CDR3 protein: CASTGQTYEQYF

J gene: TRBJ1-2
V gene: TRBV2
D gene: TRBD1
clone size: .
CDR3 DNA: TGTGCCAGCAGTGCGACACCCGGGACAGGGGAGCGTGGCTACACCTTC
CDR3 protein: CASSATPGTGERGYTF

J gene: TRBJ1-3
V gene: TRBV6-5
D gene: .
clone size: once
CDR3 DNA: TGTGCCAGCAGTTTCCCAGGGGCCAACACCATATATTTT
CDR3 protein: CASSFPGANTIYF

J gene: TRBJ2-7
V gene: TRBV2
D gene: .
clone size: .
CDR3 DNA: TGTGCCAGCAGTGGACTCCCGAGCTCCTACGAGCAGTACTTC
CDR3 protein: CASSGLPSSYEQYF

J gene: TRBJ2-2
V gene: TRBV7-9
D gene: .
clone size: .
CDR3 DNA: TGTGCCAGCAGCCTCCTAGCGACCGGGGAGCTGTTTTTT
CDR3 protein: CASSLLATGELFF

J gene: TRBJ2-1
V gene: TRBV7-2
D gene: TRBD2
clone size: .
CDR3 DNA: TGTGCCAGCAGCCGCCAGCCGGGACTAGTTACCCATGAGCAGTTCTTC
CDR3 protein: CASSRQPGLVTHEQFF

J gene: TRBJ1-3
V gene: TRBV2
D gene: TRBD1
clone size: .
CDR3 DNA: TGTGCCAGCAGTTTCCTACGGGACAGGGCTTCGGGGGACACCATATATTTT
CDR3 protein: CASSFLRDRASGDTIYF

J gene: TRBJ1-5
V gene: TRBV27
D gene: TRBD1
clone size: .
CDR3 DNA: TGTGCCAGCAGAGCGGACAGGGGGTTCAATCAGCCCCAGCATTTT
CDR3 protein: CASRADRGFNQPQHF

J gene: TRBJ2-7
V gene: TRBV11-3
D gene: TRBD1
clone size: .
CDR3 DNA: TGTGCCAGCAGCTTAGATTGGGGACAGGGGGTCTACGAGCAGTACTTC
CDR3 protein: CASSLDWGQGVYEQYF

J gene: TRBJ2-2
V gene: TRBV5-5
D gene: TRBD2
clone size: .
CDR3 DNA: TGTGCCAGCAGCCAACTAGCGGGAGAGACCGGGGAGCTGTTTTTT
CDR3 protein: CASSQLAGETGELFF

J gene: TRBJ2-2
V gene: TRBV19
D gene: .
clone size: .
CDR3 DNA: TGTGCCAGTAGTCCTGACAGTACGAACACCGGGGAGCTGTTTTTT
CDR3 protein: CASSPDSTNTGELFF

J gene: TRBJ2-7
V gene: TRBV16
D gene: TRBD2
clone size: .
CDR3 DNA: TGTGCCAGCAGCCCCGCGGGGGTCTACGAGCAGTACTTC
CDR3 protein: CASSPAGVYEQYF

J gene: TRBJ1-3
V gene: TRBV12-3/TRBV12-4
D gene: .
clone size: .
CDR3 DNA: TGTGCCAGCAGTTTAAGCGCCGGAAACACCATATATTTT
CDR3 protein: CASSLSAGNTIYF

J gene: TRBJ1-3
V gene: TRBV6-1
D gene: .
clone size: .
CDR3 DNA: TGTGCCAGCAGTGAAGCTGACCCAGGGGCAGGAAACACCATATATTTT
CDR3 protein: CASSEADPGAGNTIYF

J gene: TRBJ1-5
V gene: TRBV29-1
D gene: TRBD1
clone size: .
CDR3 DNA: TGCAGCGTTGAAGGCGGGACAGGGGATCAGCCCCAGCATTTT
CDR3 protein: CSVEGGTGDQPQHF

J gene: TRBJ2-1
V gene: TRBV11-2
D gene: TRBD2
clone size: .
CDR3 DNA: TGTGCCAGCAGCTTAGTACTAGCGGGAGGGGGTGAGCAGTTCTTC
CDR3 protein: CASSLVLAGGGEQFF

J gene: TRBJ2-1
V gene: TRBV5-1
D gene: .
clone size: .
CDR3 DNA: TGCGCCAGCAGCTTGGCCAGCTCCTACAATGAGCAGTTCTTC
CDR3 protein: CASSLASSYNEQFF

J gene: TRBJ2-7
V gene: TRBV27
D gene: TRBD2
clone size: .
CDR3 DNA: TGTGCCAGCAGTTTATACGGGAGGTCCTACGAGCAGTACTTC
CDR3 protein: CASSLYGRSYEQYF

J gene: TRBJ2-1
V gene: TRBV3-1/TRBV3-2
D gene: .
clone size: .
CDR3 DNA: TGTGCCAGCAGCCAAGTAGCGAGCTCCTACAATGAGCAGTTCTTC
CDR3 protein: CASSQVASSYNEQFF

J gene: TRBJ1-1
V gene: TRBV5-1
D gene: .
clone size: .
CDR3 DNA: TGCGCCAGCAGCTTGGACAACTTAGGGGTGAACACTGAAGCTTTCTTT
CDR3 protein: CASSLDNLGVNTEAFF

J gene: TRBJ1-2
V gene: TRBV19
D gene: TRBD1
clone size: few
CDR3 DNA: TGTGCCAGTAGTCCCTCCGGGACAGCTAACTATGGCTACACCTTC
CDR3 protein: CASSPSGTANYGYTF

J gene: TRBJ1-4
V gene: TRBV5-1
D gene: .
clone size: once
CDR3 DNA: TGCGCCAGCAGCTTGGGCGCAGGGTCTGAAAAACTGTTTTTT
CDR3 protein: CASSLGAGSEKLFF

J gene: TRBJ2-4
V gene: TRBV9
D gene: .
clone size: .
CDR3 DNA: TGTGCCAGCAGCGTAGGACCGGGAGCCAAAAACATTCAGTACTTC
CDR3 protein: CASSVGPGAKNIQYF

J gene: TRBJ2-4
V gene: TRBV19
D gene: .
clone size: .
CDR3 DNA: TGTGCCAGTAGTCCTGAGGCTGGGACAACCCTGGCAGACATTCAGTACTTC
CDR3 protein: CASSPEAGTTLADIQYF

J gene: TRBJ2-5
V gene: TRBV9
D gene: TRBD1
clone size: few
CDR3 DNA: TGTGCCAGCAGCGTAGATCATTGGGGACAGGGGGGAGAGACCCAGTACTTC
CDR3 protein: CASSVDHWGQGGETQYF

J gene: TRBJ2-7
V gene: TRBV21-1
D gene: .
clone size: .
CDR3 DNA: TGTGCCAGCAGCAAAGCTACCCCGGGACTAGCGGGAGGTTATTCCTACGAGCAGTACTTC
CDR3 protein: CASSKATPGLAGGYSYEQYF

J gene: TRBJ2-7
V gene: TRBV23-1
D gene: TRBD1
clone size: once
CDR3 DNA: TGCGCCAGCAGTCAGTCCCCGGGACAGGGGGCTTACGAGCAGTACTTC
CDR3 protein: CASSQSPGQGAYEQYF

J gene: TRBJ1-2
V gene: TRBV5-6
D gene: TRBD1
clone size: .
CDR3 DNA: TGTGCCAGCAGCTTCGCCGGGACAGGAACCGGCTATGGCTACACCTTC
CDR3 protein: CASSFAGTGTGYGYTF

J gene: TRBJ2-3
V gene: TRBV20-1
D gene: TRBD2
clone size: .
CDR3 DNA: TGCAGTGCTAGTCGTCAGTTAGCGGGAGCATTTGCAGATACGCAGTATTTT
CDR3 protein: CSASRQLAGAFADTQYF

J gene: TRBJ1-2
V gene: TRBV5-6
D gene: .
clone size: .
CDR3 DNA: TGTGCCAGCAGCACCGGACTGTATGGCTACACCTTC
CDR3 protein: CASSTGLYGYTF

J gene: TRBJ2-1
V gene: TRBV5-1
D gene: .
clone size: .
CDR3 DNA: TGCGCCAGCAGCTTGGCCGCCGGGAGCTCCTACAATGAGCAGTTCTTC
CDR3 protein: CASSLAAGSSYNEQFF

J gene: TRBJ2-5
V gene: TRBV7-7
D gene: TRBD2
clone size: .
CDR3 DNA: TGTGCTAGCAGGCCGGGACTAGCGGGAGAGGGAGAGACCCAGTACTTC
CDR3 protein: CASRPGLAGEGETQYF

J gene: TRBJ1-4
V gene: TRBV6-1
D gene: .
clone size: .
CDR3 DNA: TGTGCCAGCAGTGAAAGCCGGGTCGGTGAAAAACTGTTTTTT
CDR3 protein: CASSESRVGEKLFF

J gene: TRBJ1-4
V gene: TRBV27
D gene: .
clone size: .
CDR3 DNA: TGTGCCAGCAGTCCGCAGGGGATCCGGGGTGAAAAACTGTTTTTT
CDR3 protein: CASSPQGIRGEKLFF

J gene: TRBJ2-1
V gene: TRBV5-1
D gene: .
clone size: .
CDR3 DNA: TGCGCCAGCAGCTTGACGGACTTTGTACACAATGAGCAGTTCTTC
CDR3 protein: CASSLTDFVHNEQFF

J gene: TRBJ1-4
V gene: TRBV7-3
D gene: .
clone size: .
CDR3 DNA: TGTGCCAGCAGCGCCGGGCCGACGGGGAAACTGTTTTTT
CDR3 protein: CASSAGPTGKLFF

J gene: TRBJ2-2
V gene: TRBV11-3
D gene: TRBD1
clone size: .
CDR3 DNA: TGTGCCAGCAGCCCCTTGACAGGGGTTACCGGGGAGCTGTTTTTT
CDR3 protein: CASSPLTGVTGELFF

J gene: TRBJ2-4
V gene: TRBV6-4
D gene: TRBD1
clone size: .
CDR3 DNA: TGTGCCAGCAGTGACTCCCACAGGGGACAGTACTTC
CDR3 protein: CASSDSHRGQYF